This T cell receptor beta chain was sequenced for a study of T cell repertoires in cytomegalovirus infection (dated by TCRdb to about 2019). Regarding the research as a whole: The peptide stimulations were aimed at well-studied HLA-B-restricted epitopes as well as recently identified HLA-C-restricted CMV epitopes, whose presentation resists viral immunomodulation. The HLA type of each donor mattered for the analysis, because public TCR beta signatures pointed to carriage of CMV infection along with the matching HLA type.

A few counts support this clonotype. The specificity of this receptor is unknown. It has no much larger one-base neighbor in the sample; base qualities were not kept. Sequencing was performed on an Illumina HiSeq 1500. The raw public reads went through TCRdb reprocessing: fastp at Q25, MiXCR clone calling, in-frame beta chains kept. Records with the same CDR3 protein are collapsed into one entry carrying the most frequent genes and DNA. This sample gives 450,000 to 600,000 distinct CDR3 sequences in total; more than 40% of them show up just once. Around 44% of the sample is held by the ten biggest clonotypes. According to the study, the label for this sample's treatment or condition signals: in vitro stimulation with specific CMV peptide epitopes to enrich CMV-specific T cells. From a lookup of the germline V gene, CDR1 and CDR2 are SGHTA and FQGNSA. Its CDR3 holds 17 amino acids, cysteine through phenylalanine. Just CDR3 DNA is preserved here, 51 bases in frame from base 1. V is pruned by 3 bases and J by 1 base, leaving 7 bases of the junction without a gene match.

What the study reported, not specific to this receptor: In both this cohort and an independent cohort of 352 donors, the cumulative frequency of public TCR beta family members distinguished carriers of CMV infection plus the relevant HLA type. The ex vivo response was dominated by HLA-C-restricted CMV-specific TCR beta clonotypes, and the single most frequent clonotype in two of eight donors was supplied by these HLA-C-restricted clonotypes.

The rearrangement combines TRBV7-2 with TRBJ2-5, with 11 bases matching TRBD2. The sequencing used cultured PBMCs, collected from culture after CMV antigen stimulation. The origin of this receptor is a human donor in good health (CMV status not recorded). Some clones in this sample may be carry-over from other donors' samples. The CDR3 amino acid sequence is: CASSFGSGGAIQETQYF. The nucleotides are TGTGCCAGCAGCTTCGGTAGCGGGGGGGCTATCCAAGAGACCCAGTACTTC.